This TCR beta chain was identified in a study of T-cell memory formation after mild COVID-19. Study-level background: TCR clusters largely stayed donor specific. Study-wide points: Clones shrinking from day 15 to 85 showed even CD4/CD8 mixes; later expanders tilted CD4+. Pre-infection memory held some responding clones, suggesting pre-existing cross-reactive T cells responded. Contracting CD4+ clones lay largely in CM and EM, with CD8+ ones residing in EMRA.

Details on this clonotype: Its matching antigen is unknown.

Using its own MiXCR run on the 5' RACE reads, TCRdb lists one record per CDR3 protein. The sample holds 470,000 or so distinct CDR3 sequences, around 20% seen once. CDR3 size: 14 residues. Trimming pared 5 bases from V and 0 bases from J, leaving 13 bases between. The germline V gene has CDR1 DFQATT and CDR2 SNEGSKA (reference sequence). This TCR derives from an adult woman who had mild COVID-19 (a few samples of this study predate the infection). Cell type and time point are not known. The chain carries TRBV20-1 and TRBJ1-1; D is uncertain. Sequenced sample: PBMCs or a T cell subset sorted from them (not recorded which). The CDR3 DNA is TGCAGTGCTCTTCCGGGGAGGATGAACACTGAAGCTTTCTTT. Its protein is CSALPGRMNTEAFF.